The 7 T cell receptor beta chains presented below share a single source sample, sequenced in a study of T-cell reconstitution after alpha-beta-depleted transplantation in children. TCRbeta library construction was performed incorporating unique molecular identifiers. TCRdb redid the calling of the PCR reads with MiXCR, one entry per CDR3 protein. The repertoire holds 200,000 to 300,000 distinct CDR3 sequences, around 8% seen once, with 6.3% in the top ten. Sample: PBMCs, mostly from graft donor cells, taken 180 days after TCRalphabeta/CD19-depleted stem cell transplant. The receptors stem from a male patient between 5 and 17 years old who had a stem cell transplant for acute lymphoblastic leukemia, so the T cells may come from the graft donor.

In this sample, this clonotype turned up many times. The genes are TRBV27 and TRBJ2-1; D possibly matches TRBD1 or TRBD2 (6 bases each). CDR1 and CDR2 (germline): MNHEY, SMNVEV (reference sequence). The CDR3 covers 15 residues. Trimming removed 5 bases from V and 5 bases from J, with 16 bases in between. CDR3 sequence reads: CASSLEGGEDNEQFF. DNA for the CDR3: TGTGCCAGCAGTCTAGAGGGGGGTGAGGACAATGAGCAGTTCTTC.

CDR3 sequence (DNA): TGCGCCAGCAGCTTGGTTGCGTTAAGAGAGACCCAGTACTTC. This translates into CASSLVALRETQYF. The gene calls are TRBV5-1 and TRBJ2-5, with no clear D. The V end lost 0 bases, the J end lost 4 bases, and 10 bases lay between the germline ends. This CDR3 has 14 amino acids. The V gene's germline CDR1 is SGHRS and CDR2 YFSETQ. The whole variable domain, filled in from reference TRBV5-1 and TRBJ2-5, reads KAGVTQTPRYLIKTRGQQVTLSCSPISGHRSVSWYQQTPGQGLQFLFEYFSETQRNKGNFPGRFSGRQFSNSRSEMNVSTLELGDSALYLCASSLVALRETQYFGPGTRLLVL.

This clonotype has a count of ten or more. The chain links TRBV6-1 to TRBJ2-3; D not certain. Trimming removed 5 bases from V and 3 bases from J, with 12 bases in between. The CDR3 has 14 amino acids. Germline V gives CDR1 MNHNS, CDR2 SASEGT. The CDR3 region is CASSTVGKTDTQYF. CDR3 DNA: TGTGCCAGCAGTACGGTGGGGAAAACAGATACGCAGTATTTT.

This clonotype was detected many times. The V gene is TRBV4-1, the J gene TRBJ2-3; D is unclear. Germline-derived CDR1 and CDR2 are MGHRA and YSYEKL. The ends were cut back, 7 bases at V and 1 base at J, with 15 bases in the middle. The CDR3 spans 15 residues. The CDR3 reads CASNAIPLGTDTQYF. DNA of the CDR3: TGCGCCAGCAATGCTATCCCCTTGGGCACAGATACGCAGTATTTT.

This clonotype was found many times. The gene calls are TRBV7-3 and TRBJ2-1, with 8 bases fitting TRBD2. In germline, CDR1 is SGHTA, CDR2 FQGTGA. This CDR3 comprises 15 residues. V lost 5 bases and J lost 5; bases outside the gene matches: 8. CDR3 sequence reads: CASSPHGTRDNEQFF. CDR3 nucleotide sequence: TGTGCCAGCAGCCCCCACGGGACTAGAGACAATGAGCAGTTCTTC.

Ten or more counts support this clonotype. The chain employs TRBV28 and TRBJ2-7; perhaps D is TRBD1 or TRBD2 (5 bases each). CDR1 MDHEN and CDR2 SYDVKM come from the germline V gene. CDR3 size: 15 residues. Trimming took off 3 bases at V and 3 bases at J, with 15 bases between the two ends. CDR3 region: CASSFYPGSRYEQYF. DNA of the CDR3: TGTGCCAGCAGTTTCTATCCAGGGAGCCGCTACGAGCAGTACTTC.

This chain links TRBV7-2 with TRBJ2-7; 10 bases line up with TRBD2. CDR1 and CDR2 (germline): SGHTA, FQGNSA. V shed 5 bases, J shed 0 bases, and the junction held 7 bases outside the gene matches. This CDR3 comprises 16 residues. As DNA, the CDR3 is TGTGCCAGCAGCCCGTCTAGCGGGGGCCTCTCCTACGAGCAGTACTTC. It yields the protein CASSPSSGGLSYEQYF.